Below are 21 T cell receptor beta chains sequenced from a single sample in a study of yellow fever vaccine responses in identical twins. In TCRdb, the RT-PCR reads were re-called with MiXCR into one record per CDR3 protein. Of approximately 32,000 distinct CDR3 sequences in the sample, roughly 60% were seen once. The material was T cells from blood (PBMCs), unsorted or a sorted subset (not recorded which), obtained before or after yellow fever vaccination (not recorded which). The receptors were gathered from a woman younger than 35 who received the yellow fever vaccine.

V is TRBV5-1 and J is TRBJ1-2; no reliable D call. Looked up from germline, CDR1 is SGHRS and CDR2 is YFSETQ. Trimming shortened V by 4 bases and J by 8 bases, and 15 bases separated the two germline ends. The CDR3 has 13 residues. This CDR3 reads CASSLQDKDGYTF. In DNA, the CDR3 is TGCGCCAGCAGCCTCCAAGACAAGGACGGCTACACCTTC. Using reference TRBV5-1 and TRBJ1-2 for the parts outside the CDR3, the full variable domain is KAGVTQTPRYLIKTRGQQVTLSCSPISGHRSVSWYQQTPGQGLQFLFEYFSETQRNKGNFPGRFSGRQFSNSRSEMNVSTLELGDSALYLCASSLQDKDGYTFGSGTRLTVV.

The chain is built from TRBV4-2 and TRBJ2-1; D could derive from TRBD1 or TRBD2 (6 bases each). The CDR3 runs 16 residues. V gave up 0 bases and J gave up 9 bases, with 18 bases separating them. Germline V lookup: CDR1 LGHNA, CDR2 YNFKEQ. The CDR3 is CASSQDVGGRFLEQFF. The CDR3, as DNA: TGTGCCAGCAGCCAAGATGTCGGGGGCCGATTTCTTGAGCAGTTCTTC.

This clonotype was detected a few times. A junction end diverges from the germline sequence, so it may reflect a read error. This sequence joins TRBV12-3 or TRBV12-4 and TRBJ2-5; 7 positions agree with TRBD2. The CDR3 contains 13 residues. The CDR3 sequence: CASSIAGGKTQYF. DNA of the CDR3: TGTGCCAGCAGTATAGCGGGTGGGAAGACCCAGTACTTC.

The V gene is TRBV10-3, the J gene TRBJ2-3; TRBD2 might be the D (5 bases). The CDR3 is made up of 16 amino acids. The germline V gene has CDR1 ENHRY and CDR2 SYGVKD. The V and J ends lost 2 bases and 3 bases respectively, with 15 bases between them. CDR3 coding DNA: TGTGCCATCAGTGAGCCCCTAACGGGATTTACAGATACGCAGTATTTT. Protein sequence: CAISEPLTGFTDTQYF.

The chain combines TRBV13 with TRBJ1-5, with a weak D call TRBD1 (5 bases). V lost 7 bases, J lost 7 bases, and 17 bases lay in between. Germline V CDR1 and CDR2: PRHDT, FYEKMQ (reference sequence). The CDR3 runs 14 residues. The DNA of the CDR3 is TGTGCCAGCAATACAAATCAGGGTTTGCAGCCCCAGCATTTT. The encoded protein is CASNTNQGLQPQHF. The full variable domain, with the rest looked up from reference TRBV13 and TRBJ1-5, is AAGVIQSPRHLIKEKRETATLKCYPIPRHDTVYWYQQGPGQDPQFLISFYEKMQSDKGSIPDRFSAQQFSDYHSELNMSSLELGDSALYFCASNTNQGLQPQHFGDGTRLSIL.

J is TRBJ2-7 and V is TRBV29-1; tentative D call: TRBD1 (9 bases). CDR3 length: 19 residues. The V gene lost 4 bases and the J gene lost 0 bases, with 28 bases spanning the gap. CDR1 SQVTM and CDR2 ANQGSEA come from the germline V gene. For the CDR3, the DNA is TGCAGCGTTGGGGGTCGACAGGGGGAGTTAAGCGGGAGCTCCTACGAGCAGTACTTC. This codes for CSVGGRQGELSGSSYEQYF.

This clonotype occurred a few times. This chain uses TRBV11-3 with TRBJ1-1; TRBD1 is a possible D gene (5 bases). Trimming pared 5 bases from V and 4 bases from J, leaving 17 bases between. The CDR3 loop spans 15 amino acids. Germline lookup yields CDR1 SGHNT and CDR2 YENEEA. CDR3 DNA sequence: TGTGCCAGCAGCCCCCGGGTGGGTGGGGGCACTGAAGCTTTCTTT. Residues: CASSPRVGGGTEAFF.

The chain links TRBV20-1 to TRBJ2-2; 11 positions agree with TRBD2. Per germline, CDR1 DFQATT and CDR2 SNEGSKA (reference sequence). The CDR3 is made up of 16 amino acids. Trimming cost V 5 bases and J 3 bases; bases outside gene matches: 8. The chain's CDR3 is CSALGGTSGYTGELFF. The CDR3 DNA reads TGCAGTGCTCTTGGCGGGACTAGCGGTTACACCGGGGAGCTGTTTTTT.

The chain combines TRBV29-1 with TRBJ2-3; perhaps TRBD2 as D (5 bases). The CDR3 length is 14 residues. Trimming removed 8 bases from V and 2 bases from J, with 17 bases in between. Germline CDR1 reads SQVTM; CDR2 reads ANQGSEA. CDR3: CSPVIQDFTDTQYF. Here the CDR3 DNA reads TGCAGCCCCGTTATCCAGGACTTCACAGATACGCAGTATTTT.

CDR3 DNA: TGTGCCAGCAGCCTTCGACGGGACAAAGAGACCCAGTACTTC. It codes for CASSLRRDKETQYF. V usage is TRBV11-3 and J usage is TRBJ2-5, with D perhaps matching TRBD1 (6 bases). V dropped 5 bases and J dropped 3 bases, with 13 bases sitting between them. The CDR3 has 14 residues. Germline V CDR1 and CDR2: SGHNT, YENEEA.

There are a few counts of this clonotype. In nucleotides, the CDR3 is TGTGCCAGCCGGGACAGGGCAGAGAATGAGCAGTTCTTC. It translates to CASRDRAENEQFF. The chain links TRBV6-1 to TRBJ2-1; 9 bases map to TRBD1. The CDR3 has 13 amino acids. The germline V gene encodes CDR1 MNHNS and CDR2 SASEGT. J gave up 7 bases and V 8 bases, and 6 bases lay outside the gene matches.

This clonotype has just one count. This chain links TRBV29-1 with TRBJ2-7; 12 bases map to TRBD2. The ends lost 4 bases at V and 6 bases at J; junction bases unmatched: 7. This CDR3 is 14 amino acids long. Germline V CDR1 and CDR2: SQVTM, ANQGSEA. Here the CDR3 DNA reads TGCAGCGTTGTTTCCGCTAGCGGGAGGGGCGAGCAGTACTTC. Its translation is CSVVSASGRGEQYF.

This chain uses TRBV4-1 with TRBJ2-5; D gene ambiguous. The V end was cut by 6 bases, the J end by 5 bases, with 7 bases between. Germline V gene sequence: CDR1 MGHRA, CDR2 YSYEKL. The CDR3 runs 11 residues. The DNA of the CDR3 is TGCGCCAGCAGATCTGGTGAGACCCAGTACTTC. Its protein is CASRSGETQYF.

The DNA of the CDR3 is TGCGCCAGCAGTGAACCCTTCGACAGAAACAATGAGCAGTTCTTC. This sequence encodes CASSEPFDRNNEQFF. The J gene is TRBJ2-1, the V gene TRBV10-2, with D possibly matching TRBD1 (5 bases). The CDR3 is 15 amino acids. With 3 bases removed from V and 5 bases from J, the gap between germline ends came to 14 bases. Germline CDR1 WSHSY, CDR2 SAAADI.

This chain connects TRBV10-3 to TRBJ1-4, with TRBD1 as a possible D gene (6 bases). The ends were cut back, 1 base at V and 6 bases at J, with 12 bases in the middle. Germline loops: CDR1 ENHRY, CDR2 SYGVKD. CDR3 length: 15 residues. CDR3 protein: CAISEYEGGDEKLFF. CDR3 bases: TGTGCCATCAGTGAGTACGAAGGGGGAGATGAAAAACTGTTTTTT.

The chain employs TRBV11-3 and TRBJ2-1; TRBD2 agrees at 11 bases. Unmatched junction bases numbered 2, after V lost 3 bases and J lost 4 bases. CDR3 length equals 15 residues. In germline, CDR1 is SGHNT, CDR2 YENEEA. CDR3 coding DNA: TGTGCCAGCAGCTTTCTAGCGGGAGGTTACAATGAGCAGTTCTTC. It is translated as CASSFLAGGYNEQFF.

This clonotype was observed a handful of times. V usage is TRBV10-3 and J usage is TRBJ1-5; D is perhaps TRBD1 (5 bases). The germline CDR1 and CDR2 sequences are ENHRY and SYGVKD. V was pared by 4 bases and J by 3 bases, with 13 bases between. The CDR3 loop spans 15 amino acids. CDR3: CAISASGANNQPQHF. The CDR3 bases are TGTGCCATCAGTGCGTCCGGGGCCAACAATCAGCCCCAGCATTTT.

In this sample, this clonotype turned up a few times. The V and J genes are TRBV11-3 and TRBJ2-4; the D gene is possibly TRBD1 (6 bases). CDR1 is SGHNT and CDR2 is YENEEA in the germline V gene. The length of the CDR3 is 14 residues. V was shortened by 7 bases and J by 9 bases, with 19 bases between the two germline ends. The DNA of the CDR3 is TGTGCCAGCACCTCCGGCTTGGGGGCGGCCATTCAGTACTTC. It specifies CASTSGLGAAIQYF.

V is TRBV3-1 and J is TRBJ1-2, with 9 nucleotides matching TRBD1. This CDR3 has 13 amino acids. Germline CDR1 reads LGHDT; CDR2 reads YNNKEL (reference sequence). V trimming: 1 base; J trimming: 7 bases; junction bases outside the gene matches: 1. The CDR3: CASSQVDRGGYTF. The CDR3 coding sequence is TGTGCCAGCAGCCAAGTGGACAGGGGTGGCTACACCTTC.

The chain joins TRBV19 to TRBJ2-2; D gene unclear. Germline lookup yields CDR1 LNHDA and CDR2 SQIVND (reference sequence). The CDR3 loop spans 15 amino acids. V dropped 3 bases and J dropped 5 bases, with 13 bases sitting between them. DNA of the CDR3: TGTGCCAGTAGTATCCGTCCAGGTTGGACCGGGGAGCTGTTTTTT. Its protein product is CASSIRPGWTGELFF.

This clonotype was seen a few times. In DNA form, the CDR3 reads TGTGCCAGCAAACAGGGCACCTACGAGCAGTACTTC. Protein: CASKQGTYEQYF. The chain employs TRBV2 and TRBJ2-7; TRBD1 is a possible D gene (6 bases). Germline V gene lookup returns CDR1 SNHLY and CDR2 FYNNEI. The germline V and J ends were trimmed by 7 bases and 2 bases, with 9 bases remaining between them. The CDR3 has 12 amino acids. Filled out from reference TRBV2 and TRBJ2-7, the complete variable domain reads EPEVTQTPSHQVTQMGQEVILRCVPISNHLYFYWYRQILGQKVEFLVSFYNNEISEKSEIFDDQFSVERPDGSNFTLKIRSTKLEDSAMYFCASKQGTYEQYFGPGTRLTVT.